This passage covers 9 T cell receptor beta chains from one sample sequenced in a study of T cells in Graves' hyperthyroidism and ophthalmopathy. Using RNA transcripts as the source, TCR beta CDR3 regions were amplified. The TCR CDR3 was amplified in a first-round RT-PCR using the HTBI primer set. From the multiplex PCR reads, TCRdb called clonotypes with MiXCR, one entry per CDR3 protein. Found here are 250,000 to 300,000 distinct CDR3 sequences, roughly 20% of them singletons; the top ten hold about 40%. Material: blood. These receptors were taken from a man between 50 and 59 years old with Graves' ophthalmopathy.

This clonotype was counted at least ten times. The gene calls are TRBV7-9 and TRBJ2-7; TRBD2 matches 10 bases. V lost 5 bases, J lost 4 bases, and 8 bases stayed unmatched. This CDR3 has 15 residues. Germline-derived CDR1 and CDR2 are SEHNR and FQNEAQ (reference sequence). This CDR3 is CASSQRPSGSYEQYF. The CDR3 DNA reads TGTGCCAGCAGCCAACGGCCTAGCGGGAGTTACGAGCAGTACTTC.

This clonotype was observed at least ten times. This may be a read error: a much more frequent sequence differs by one nucleotide. The chain joins TRBV2 to TRBJ2-7, with unresolved D. CDR3 length equals 13 residues. Germline V lookup: CDR1 SNHLY, CDR2 FYNNEI. CDR3 residues: CASSRSASCEQYF. In DNA, the CDR3 is TGTGCCAGCAGTAGAAGCGCCTCCTGCGAGCAGTACTTC.

This clonotype has a count of ten or more. CDR3 region: CASSYHISSYNEQFF. As DNA, the CDR3 is TGTGCCAGCAGTTACCACATCAGCTCCTACAATGAGCAGTTCTTC. The rearrangement joins TRBV28 to TRBJ2-1; the D is unclear. V dropped 4 bases and J dropped 0 bases, with 10 bases sitting between them. CDR3 length: 15 residues. Looked up from germline, CDR1 is MDHEN and CDR2 is SYDVKM.

This clonotype has just a few counts. The rearrangement links TRBV28 to TRBJ2-2; D remains unclear. Germline values: CDR1 MDHEN, CDR2 SYDVKM. The V and J ends lost 6 bases and 4 bases respectively, with 3 bases between them. CDR3 length: 11 amino acids. The CDR3 nucleotides read TGTGCCAGCAGGGGCACCGGGGAGCTGTTTTTT. This sequence encodes CASRGTGELFF.

This clonotype has only a few counts. A much larger clone is a single base away; this may be a read error. The rearrangement uses TRBV7-2 and TRBJ2-1, with D possibly TRBD2 on 6 matching bases. This CDR3 comprises 16 residues. The V end lost 6 bases, the J end lost 5 bases, and 20 bases lay between the germline ends. CDR1 is SGHTA, CDR2 FQGNSA, per germline. The CDR3 is CTSRETVGSGHNEQFF. Here the CDR3 DNA reads TGTACCAGCAGGGAAACCGTGGGTAGCGGCCACAATGAGCAGTTCTTC.

The V and J genes are TRBV5-1 and TRBJ2-3, with 10 bases aligning to TRBD1. The CDR3 loop spans 16 amino acids. J was trimmed by 5 bases and V by 2 bases; bases with no gene match: 8. CDR1 is SGHRS and CDR2 is YFSETQ in the germline V gene. CDR3 region: CASSFLSRDRGDTQYF. Written as DNA, the CDR3 is TGCGCCAGCAGCTTCCTGTCCCGGGACAGGGGAGATACGCAGTATTTT.

This chain links TRBV7-9 with TRBJ1-5, with D unresolved. Germline V gene data show CDR1 as SEHNR and CDR2 as FQNEAQ (reference sequence). Trimming pared 1 base from V and 9 bases from J, leaving 13 bases between. CDR3 length: 14 amino acids. DNA of the CDR3: TGTGCCAGCAGCTTAGGGCCCCGGGGATGGCCCCAGCATTTT. Amino acids: CASSLGPRGWPQHF.

Ten or more counts support this clonotype. The chain uses TRBV2 and TRBJ2-7; D might be TRBD1 (6 bases). Trimming cost V 7 bases and J 3 bases, with 13 bases left between them. Per germline, CDR1 SNHLY and CDR2 FYNNEI. This CDR3 has 13 amino acids. CDR3 nucleotides: TGTGCCAGCAACCAGGGGCCCTACTACGAGCAGTACTTC. It translates to CASNQGPYYEQYF.

This clonotype was found many times. The chain combines TRBV7-2 with TRBJ1-2, with a weak D call TRBD1 (5 bases). Germline V gene sequence: CDR1 SGHTA, CDR2 FQGNSA. Trimming removed 5 bases at V and 8 bases at J, with 18 bases between. The CDR3 has 14 amino acids. This CDR3 reads CASSPAGGTLGYTF. CDR3 DNA sequence: TGTGCCAGCAGCCCGGCTGGGGGTACGTTGGGCTACACCTTC.